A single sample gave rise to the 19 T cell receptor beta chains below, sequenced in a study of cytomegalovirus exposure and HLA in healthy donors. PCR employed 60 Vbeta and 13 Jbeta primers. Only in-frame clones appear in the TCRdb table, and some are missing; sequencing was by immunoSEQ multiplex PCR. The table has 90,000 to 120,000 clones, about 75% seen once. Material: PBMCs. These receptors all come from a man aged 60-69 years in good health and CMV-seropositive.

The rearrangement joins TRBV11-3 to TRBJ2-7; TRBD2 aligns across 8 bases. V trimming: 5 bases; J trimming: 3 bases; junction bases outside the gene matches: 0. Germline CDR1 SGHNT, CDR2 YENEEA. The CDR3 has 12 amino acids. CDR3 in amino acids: CASSSGGYEQYF. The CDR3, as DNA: TGTGCCAGCAGCAGCGGGGGCTACGAGCAGTACTTC.

Here the CDR3 reads CASTLTGTDSPLHF. The CDR3 nucleotides read TGCGCCAGCACCCTGACAGGGACGGATTCACCCCTCCACTTT. The chain combines TRBV5-1 with TRBJ1-6; 7 nucleotides agree with TRBD1. Losses at the gene ends were 6 bases for V and 8 bases for J; bases not matched to a gene: 8. CDR1 SGHRS and CDR2 YFSETQ come from the germline V gene. The CDR3 runs 14 residues.

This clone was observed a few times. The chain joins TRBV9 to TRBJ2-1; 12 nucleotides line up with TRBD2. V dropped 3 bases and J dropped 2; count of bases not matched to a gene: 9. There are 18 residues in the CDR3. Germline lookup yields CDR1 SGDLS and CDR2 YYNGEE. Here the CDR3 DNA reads TGTGCCAGCAGCGCACGGACTAGCGGGGACCTAGCCTACAATGAGCAGTTCTTC. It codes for CASSARTSGDLAYNEQFF.

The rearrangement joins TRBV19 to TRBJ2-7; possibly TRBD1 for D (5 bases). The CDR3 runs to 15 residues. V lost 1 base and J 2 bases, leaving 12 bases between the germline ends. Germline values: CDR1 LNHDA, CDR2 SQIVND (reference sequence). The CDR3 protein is CASSIGAGNPYEQYF. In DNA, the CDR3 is TGTGCCAGTAGTATAGGGGCAGGGAACCCCTACGAGCAGTACTTC.

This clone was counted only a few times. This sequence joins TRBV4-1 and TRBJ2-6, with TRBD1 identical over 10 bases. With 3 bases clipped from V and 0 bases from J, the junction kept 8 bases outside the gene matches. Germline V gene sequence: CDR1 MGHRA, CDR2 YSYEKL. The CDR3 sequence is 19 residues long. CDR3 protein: CASSHPMGTGVSGANVLTF. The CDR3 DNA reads TGCGCCAGCAGCCATCCAATGGGGACAGGGGTCTCTGGGGCCAACGTCCTGACTTTC.

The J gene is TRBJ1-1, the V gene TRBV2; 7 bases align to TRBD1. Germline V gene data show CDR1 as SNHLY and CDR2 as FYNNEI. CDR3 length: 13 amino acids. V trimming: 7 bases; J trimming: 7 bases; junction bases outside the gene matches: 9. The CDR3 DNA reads TGTGCCAGCACAGCAGGGGGGCGGGTTGAAGCTTTCTTT. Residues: CASTAGGRVEAFF.

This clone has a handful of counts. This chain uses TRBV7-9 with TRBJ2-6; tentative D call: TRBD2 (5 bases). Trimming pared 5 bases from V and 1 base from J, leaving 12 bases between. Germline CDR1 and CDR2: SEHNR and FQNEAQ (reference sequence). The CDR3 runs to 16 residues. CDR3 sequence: CASSLDPGSGANVLTF. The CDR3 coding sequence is TGTGCCAGCAGCCTAGATCCGGGATCTGGGGCCAACGTCCTGACTTTC.

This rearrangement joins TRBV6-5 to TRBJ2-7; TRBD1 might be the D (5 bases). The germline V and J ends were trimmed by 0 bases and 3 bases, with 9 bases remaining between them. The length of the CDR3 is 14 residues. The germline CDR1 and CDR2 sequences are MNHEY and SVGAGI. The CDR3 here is CASSYSPGLYEQYF. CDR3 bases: TGTGCCAGCAGTTACTCGCCAGGGCTCTACGAGCAGTACTTC.

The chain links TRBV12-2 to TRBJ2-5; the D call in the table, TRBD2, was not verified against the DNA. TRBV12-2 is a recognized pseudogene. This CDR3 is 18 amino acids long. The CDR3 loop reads CASRLRCTATSTKETQYF. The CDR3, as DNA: TGTGCAAGTCGCTTACGGTGTACGGCGACTAGCACGAAAGAGACCCAGTACTTC.

The DNA of the CDR3 is TGCGCCAGCAGCCAAGTCGGGACAGGTGACCTTTACAATGAGCAGTTCTTC. Its protein is CASSQVGTGDLYNEQFF. V is TRBV4-1 and J is TRBJ2-1; 8 nucleotides align to TRBD1. The CDR3 totals 17 residues. J lost 4 bases, V lost 1 base, and 9 bases had no gene match. Per germline, CDR1 MGHRA and CDR2 YSYEKL.

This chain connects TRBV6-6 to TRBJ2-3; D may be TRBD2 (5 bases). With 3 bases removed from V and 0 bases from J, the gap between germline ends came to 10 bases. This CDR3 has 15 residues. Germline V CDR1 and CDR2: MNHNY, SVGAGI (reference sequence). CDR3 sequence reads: CASSYDEGSTDTQYF. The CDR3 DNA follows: TGTGCCAGCAGTTATGATGAGGGTAGCACAGATACGCAGTATTTT.

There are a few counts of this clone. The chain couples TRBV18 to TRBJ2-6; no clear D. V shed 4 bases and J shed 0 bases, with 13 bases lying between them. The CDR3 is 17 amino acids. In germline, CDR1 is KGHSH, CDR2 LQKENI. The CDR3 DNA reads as TGTGCCAGCTCACTAAGAGGCGGAAGCTCTGGGGCCAACGTCCTGACTTTC. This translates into CASSLRGGSSGANVLTF.

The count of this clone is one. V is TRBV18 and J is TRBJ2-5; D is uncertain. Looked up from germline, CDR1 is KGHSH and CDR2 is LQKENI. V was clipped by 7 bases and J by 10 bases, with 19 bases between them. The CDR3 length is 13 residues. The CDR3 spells CASFQESLLSQYF. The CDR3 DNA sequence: TGTGCCAGCTTCCAGGAAAGTCTGTTGAGCCAGTACTTC.

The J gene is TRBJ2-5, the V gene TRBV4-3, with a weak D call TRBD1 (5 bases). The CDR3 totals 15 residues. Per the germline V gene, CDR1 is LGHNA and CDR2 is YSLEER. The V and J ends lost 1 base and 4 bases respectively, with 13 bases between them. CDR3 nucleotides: TGCGCCAGCAGCCAAGGTGGAGTAGGGGCAGAGACCCAGTACTTC. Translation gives CASSQGGVGAETQYF.

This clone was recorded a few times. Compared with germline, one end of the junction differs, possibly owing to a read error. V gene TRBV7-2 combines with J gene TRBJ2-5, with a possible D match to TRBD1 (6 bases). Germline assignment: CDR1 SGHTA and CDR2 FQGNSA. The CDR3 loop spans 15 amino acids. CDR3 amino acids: CASNLQGLYQETQYF. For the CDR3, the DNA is TGTGCCAGCAACTTACAGGGCCTGTACCAAGAGACCCAGTACTTC.

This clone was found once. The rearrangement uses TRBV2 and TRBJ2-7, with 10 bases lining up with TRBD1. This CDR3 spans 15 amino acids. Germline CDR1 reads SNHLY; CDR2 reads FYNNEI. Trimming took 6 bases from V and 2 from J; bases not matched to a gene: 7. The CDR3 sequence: CASRAGTGETYEQYF. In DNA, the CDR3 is TGTGCCAGCAGGGCCGGGACAGGGGAAACCTACGAGCAGTACTTC.

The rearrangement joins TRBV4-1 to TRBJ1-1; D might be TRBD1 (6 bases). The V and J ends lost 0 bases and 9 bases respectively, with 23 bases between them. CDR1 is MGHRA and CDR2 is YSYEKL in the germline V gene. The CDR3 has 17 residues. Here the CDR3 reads CASSQDRGRDKIPKAFF. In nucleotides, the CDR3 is TGCGCCAGCAGCCAAGATCGAGGCCGGGACAAAATCCCGAAAGCTTTCTTT.

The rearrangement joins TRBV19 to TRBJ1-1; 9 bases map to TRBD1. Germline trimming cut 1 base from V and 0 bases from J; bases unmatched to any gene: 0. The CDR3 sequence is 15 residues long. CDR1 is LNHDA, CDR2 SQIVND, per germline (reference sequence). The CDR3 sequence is CASSIGQGVNTEAFF. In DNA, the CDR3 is TGTGCCAGTAGTATAGGACAGGGGGTGAACACTGAAGCTTTCTTT.

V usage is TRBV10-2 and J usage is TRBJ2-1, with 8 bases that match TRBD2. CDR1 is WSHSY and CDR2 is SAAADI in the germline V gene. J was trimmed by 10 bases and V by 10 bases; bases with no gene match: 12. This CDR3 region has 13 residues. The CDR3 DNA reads TGCGCCACCGTGGGGAAAAGCGGGGGCGAGCAGTTCTTC. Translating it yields CATVGKSGGEQFF.